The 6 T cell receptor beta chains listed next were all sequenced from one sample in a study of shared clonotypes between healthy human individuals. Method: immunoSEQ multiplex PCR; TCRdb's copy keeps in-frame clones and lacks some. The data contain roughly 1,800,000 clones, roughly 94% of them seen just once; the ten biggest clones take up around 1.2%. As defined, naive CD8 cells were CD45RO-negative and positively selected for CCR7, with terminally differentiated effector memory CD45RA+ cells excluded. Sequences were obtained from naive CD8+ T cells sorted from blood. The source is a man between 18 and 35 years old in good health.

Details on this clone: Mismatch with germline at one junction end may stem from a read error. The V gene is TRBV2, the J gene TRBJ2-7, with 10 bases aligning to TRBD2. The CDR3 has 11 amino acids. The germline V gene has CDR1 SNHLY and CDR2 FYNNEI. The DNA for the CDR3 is TGTGCCAGCAGTGAAGCGGGACTAGCGACCTTC. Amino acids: CASSEAGLATF.

The CDR3 reads CASSPWTIPDTQYF. The CDR3 nucleotides are TGTGCCAGCAGCCCCTGGACTATTCCAGATACGCAGTATTTT. V usage is TRBV9 and J usage is TRBJ2-3; maybe TRBD2 (6 bases). This CDR3 spans 14 amino acids. Per the germline V gene, CDR1 is SGDLS and CDR2 is YYNGEE. V lost 4 bases, J lost 4 bases, and 13 bases lay in between.

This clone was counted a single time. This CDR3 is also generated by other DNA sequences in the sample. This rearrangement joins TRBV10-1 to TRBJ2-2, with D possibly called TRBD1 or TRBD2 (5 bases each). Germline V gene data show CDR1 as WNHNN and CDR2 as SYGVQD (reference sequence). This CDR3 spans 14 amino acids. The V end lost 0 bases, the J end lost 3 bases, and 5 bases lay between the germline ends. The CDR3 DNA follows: TGCGCCAGCAGTGAGTCGGGGGACACCGGGGAGCTGTTTTTT. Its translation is CASSESGDTGELFF.

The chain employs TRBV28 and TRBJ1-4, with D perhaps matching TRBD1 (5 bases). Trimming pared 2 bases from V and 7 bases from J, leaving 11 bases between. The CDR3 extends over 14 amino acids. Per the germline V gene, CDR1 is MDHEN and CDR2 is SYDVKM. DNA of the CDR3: TGTGCCAGCAGTTTAGGGGGTTGGTCTGAAAAACTGTTTTTT. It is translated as CASSLGGWSEKLFF.

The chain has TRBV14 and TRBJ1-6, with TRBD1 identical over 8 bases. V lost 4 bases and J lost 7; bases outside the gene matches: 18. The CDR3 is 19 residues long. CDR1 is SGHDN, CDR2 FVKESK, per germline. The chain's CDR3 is CASSPGQGHPGIFNSPLHF. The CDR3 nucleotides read TGTGCCAGCAGCCCAGGACAGGGCCACCCGGGGATTTTCAATTCACCCCTCCACTTT.

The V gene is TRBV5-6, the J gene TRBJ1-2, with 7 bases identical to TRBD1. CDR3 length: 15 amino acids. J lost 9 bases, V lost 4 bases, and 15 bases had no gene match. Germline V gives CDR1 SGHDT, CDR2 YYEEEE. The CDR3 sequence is CASSPPVRGGESYTF. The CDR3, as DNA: TGTGCCAGCAGCCCGCCTGTCAGGGGGGGTGAGAGCTACACCTTC.